The present T cell receptor beta chain was sequenced within a study of blood T cell repertoires in COVID-19. The J segment lost 7 bases and the V segment lost 3 bases, leaving 4 bases of the junction unmatched. Germline V gene sequence: CDR1 MNHNS, CDR2 SASEGT. The CDR3 is made up of 14 amino acids. The method was immunoSEQ multiplex PCR; TCRdb's version includes in-frame clones alone and lacks a portion of them. The table has 140,000 or so clones, around 78% seen once; the top ten hold 1.9%. Material for sequencing was peripheral blood. The chain recombines TRBV6-1 with TRBJ2-7; 12 nucleotides agree with TRBD1. The clonotype comes from a woman in her fifties or sixties with acute or convalescent COVID-19. The CDR3 here is CASSEGTGGEEQYF. The CDR3 DNA reads TGTGCCAGCAGTGAGGGGACAGGGGGCGAGGAGCAGTACTTC.